Listed here is a single T cell receptor (beta chain). With 10 bases removed from V and 2 bases from J, the gap between germline ends came to 15 bases. CDR1 ENHRY and CDR2 SYGVKD come from the germline V gene. The CDR3 length is 14 residues. The data derive from a study of blood T cell repertoires in COVID-19. Across the study: The cDNA or gDNA used as material had been derived from T cells, B-cell-depleted T cells, or PBMCs.

TCRdb's copy holds only in-frame clones and misses some; the assay was immunoSEQ multiplex PCR. The table shows around 310,000 clones, with roughly 89% occurring only once. Specimen: PBMCs or T cells enriched from blood (not recorded which). This sequence was found in a woman aged 25 to 45 who had recovered from COVID-19. This chain connects TRBV10-3 to TRBJ2-1; D may be TRBD1 (5 bases). CDR3 residues: CATYADMAYNEQFF. The CDR3 nucleotides read TGTGCCACCTACGCGGACATGGCCTACAATGAGCAGTTCTTC.